This T cell receptor (beta chain) was captured in a study of tissue T cells after allogeneic stem cell transplantation. Overall study findings and caveats: Which tissue TCRs were alloreactive or antigen-specific was not determined. Some clones might be persisting host cells.

Time point noted: mouse harvest day 14 after allogeneic transplant. The graft held 10^6 splenic CD5+ T cells and 10^7 T-cell-depleted bone marrow cells. As to this clone: Its target is unknown. Mouse gene names and germline throughout. From the germline J gene comes the end of the CDR3, since the read stops 1 residue before it.

Unmatched junction bases numbered 0, after V lost 3 bases and J lost 2 bases. The CDR3 covers 14 residues. CDR1 and CDR2 (germline): SGHND, FRSKSL. Some clones are missing from TCRdb's copy, which holds only in-frame ones; the method was immunoSEQ multiplex PCR. The table has about 2,800 clones, around 50% seen once. The specimen was lymph node tissue. V gene TRBV15 combines with J gene TRBJ2-2, with 7 bases that match TRBD1. The TCR originated in a female BALB/c mouse given C57BL/6 T cells with graft-versus-host disease after an allogeneic hematopoietic cell transplant. This CDR3 reads CASSLTGNTGQLYF. CDR3 bases read: TGTGCCAGCAGTTTGACAGGGAACACCGGGCAGCTCTAC.